This TCR beta chain was identified during a study of blood T cell repertoires in COVID-19. Whole-study context: Sites in the United States, Italy and Spain provided acute and convalescent COVID-19 samples.

The method was immunoSEQ multiplex PCR; TCRdb's version includes in-frame clones alone and lacks a portion of them. The profile shows about 260,000 clones, roughly 86% of them singletons. The germline CDR1 and CDR2 sequences are SGHTA and FQGNSA. V dropped 7 bases and J dropped 1; count of bases not matched to a gene: 4. The CDR3 runs to 14 residues. V gene TRBV7-2 combines with J gene TRBJ2-7; 10 positions agree with TRBD2. Sequencing was carried out using peripheral blood. The clonotype comes from a human donor in a cohort sampled during active COVID-19. This CDR3 reads CASTASGGSYEQYF. The DNA of the CDR3 is TGTGCCAGCACCGCTAGCGGGGGTTCCTACGAGCAGTACTTC.